The 10 T cell receptor beta chains given below trace back to one sample, sequenced in a study of blood T cell repertoires in COVID-19. Method: immunoSEQ multiplex PCR; TCRdb's copy keeps in-frame clones and lacks some. The sample contains some 340,000 clones, roughly four fifths of which appear only once. The specimen was PBMCs or T cells enriched from blood (not recorded which). The receptor source for this set is a woman in her fifties or sixties who had recovered from COVID-19.

This chain joins TRBV7-9 and TRBJ2-1, with a tentative D call TRBD2 (5 bases). The CDR3 extends over 15 amino acids. Looked up from germline, CDR1 is SEHNR and CDR2 is FQNEAQ (reference sequence). Trimming shortened V by 2 bases and J by 8 bases, and 16 bases separated the two germline ends. CDR3 coding DNA: TGTGCCAGCAGCTTAACCCACGCGGGTGGGGATGAGCAGTTCTTC. As protein: CASSLTHAGGDEQFF.

V and J are TRBV11-2 and TRBJ1-6, with 9 bases fitting TRBD1. The CDR3 is 14 residues long. CDR1 and CDR2 from the germline V gene are SGHAT and FQNNGV. V trimming: 2 bases; J trimming: 9 bases; junction bases outside the gene matches: 2. CDR3 residues: CASSLRQGVSPLHF. CDR3 nucleotide sequence: TGTGCCAGCAGCTTAAGACAGGGGGTTTCACCCCTCCACTTT.

The rearrangement links TRBV18 to TRBJ2-2; TRBD2 matches 9 bases. After removal of 3 bases from V and 4 bases from J, the junction contained 9 bases not matched to a gene. Germline CDR1 is KGHSH and CDR2 is LQKENI. The CDR3 spans 17 residues. The CDR3 reads CASSPPGGGAATGELFF. CDR3 DNA sequence: TGTGCCAGCTCACCGCCCGGCGGGGGGGCCGCCACCGGGGAGCTGTTTTTT.

This sequence joins TRBV3-1 (or the pseudogene TRBV3-2) and TRBJ2-3; 11 bases map to TRBD2. CDR3 length: 18 residues. Germline V gives CDR1 LGHDT, CDR2 YNNKEL (reference sequence). J lost 4 bases, V lost 0 bases, and 9 bases had no gene match. CDR3 protein: CASSQDPASGRLADTQYF. CDR3 nucleotide sequence: TGTGCCAGCAGCCAAGATCCGGCTAGCGGGAGGTTGGCAGATACGCAGTATTTT.

The V gene is TRBV12-3 or TRBV12-4, the J gene TRBJ1-2, with D perhaps matching TRBD1 (6 bases). Between the trimmed V and J ends, which lost 8 bases and 4 bases, there was a span of 11 bases. The CDR3 spans 12 residues. CDR3 bases: TGTGCCAGCCGAGGGGGGGCCTATGGCTACACCTTC. Protein product: CASRGGAYGYTF.

J is TRBJ2-3 and V is TRBV9, with TRBD2 matching 14 bases. Per germline, CDR1 SGDLS and CDR2 YYNGEE. The CDR3 totals 16 residues. Losses at the gene ends were 3 bases for V and 4 bases for J; bases not matched to a gene: 4. The CDR3 coding sequence is TGTGCCAGCAGCGCCCGACTAGCGGGAGGGGCAGATACGCAGTATTTT. This translates into CASSARLAGGADTQYF.

The J gene is TRBJ1-2, the V gene TRBV19, with a tentative D call TRBD1 (5 bases). Germline values: CDR1 LNHDA, CDR2 SQIVND (reference sequence). The CDR3 loop spans 16 amino acids. V was pared by 5 bases and J by 4 bases, with 20 bases between. The CDR3 nucleotides are TGTGCCAGTAGTCCGCCTCGCACCCCGGGGGGCTATGGCTACACCTTC. Translated, it gives CASSPPRTPGGYGYTF. The entire variable domain, with the rest obtained from reference TRBV19 and TRBJ1-2, is as follows: DGGITQSPKYLFRKEGQNVTLSCEQNLNHDAMYWYRQDPGQGLRLIYYSQIVNDFQKGDIAEGYSVSREKKESFPLTVTSAQKNPTAFYLCASSPPRTPGGYGYTFGSGTRLTVV.

This rearrangement joins TRBV19 to TRBJ1-5; possibly TRBD1 for D (6 bases). The germline V and J ends were trimmed by 5 bases and 0 bases, with 11 bases remaining between them. Germline V gene lookup returns CDR1 LNHDA and CDR2 SQIVND (reference sequence). This CDR3 is built from 15 residues. The CDR3 sequence: CASSFGGFSNQPQHF. CDR3 bases: TGTGCCAGTAGTTTTGGGGGCTTTAGCAATCAGCCCCAGCATTTT.

V gene TRBV18 combines with J gene TRBJ2-3, with a tentative D call TRBD2 (6 bases). The ends were cut back, 3 bases at V and 6 bases at J, with 10 bases in the middle. CDR1 is KGHSH and CDR2 is LQKENI in the germline V gene. This CDR3 has 13 residues. This chain's CDR3 is CASSPGSEDTQYF. CDR3 bases: TGTGCCAGCTCACCCGGGAGCGAGGATACGCAGTATTTT. The full variable domain, with the rest looked up from reference TRBV18 and TRBJ2-3, is NAGVMQNPRHLVRRRGQEARLRCSPMKGHSHVYWYRQLPEEGLKFMVYLQKENIIDESGMPKERFSAEFPKEGPSILRIQQVVRGDSAAYFCASSPGSEDTQYFGPGTRLTVL.

This clone showed up just once. The gene calls are TRBV11-3 and TRBJ1-3; possibly TRBD1 for D (5 bases). Germline values: CDR1 SGHNT, CDR2 YENEEA. The CDR3 totals 14 residues. The V and J ends lost 1 base and 5 bases respectively, with 9 bases between them. CDR3 sequence: CASSLGTGRNTIYF. In DNA, the CDR3 is TGTGCCAGCAGCTTAGGAACAGGACGAAACACCATATATTTT.